This T cell receptor (beta chain) was captured in a study of T cells after posttransplantation cyclophosphamide. Sampled 1 year posttransplant, controls received myeloablative marrow transplants, methotrexate and a calcineurin inhibitor. The CDR3 extends over 15 amino acids. Trimming removed 3 bases from V and 2 bases from J, with 14 bases in between. Per the germline V gene, CDR1 is KGHSH and CDR2 is LQKENI. Here immunoSEQ multiplex PCR was the method, and the copy in TCRdb shows in-frame clones only, minus some. The sample lists about 21,000 clones, 80% to 90% seen once, with about 2% in the top ten. Findings and limits, study-wide: Recipient CMV seropositivity and CMV reactivation strongly tracked TRB clonality. Later post-transplant blood repertoires were often dominated by donor CD8+ memory clones. Skin or GI-infiltrating T cells shared few TRB sequences with blood.

Comments on this clone: Its antigen is as yet unknown.

This TCR was sampled from a female patient aged 30 to 45 who received an allogeneic stem cell transplant from an unrelated donor, was CMV-positive, and had acute and chronic GVHD. The T cells may partly be graft donor cells. This specimen consisted of PBMCs, obtained roughly a year after allogeneic stem cell transplant with calcineurin inhibitor and methotrexate. The chain links TRBV18 to TRBJ2-7; a possible D gene is TRBD2 (7 bases). CDR3 DNA sequence: TGTGCCAGCTCACCCAGTGGGGGGGCTCCCTACGAGCAGTACTTC. Translating it yields CASSPSGGAPYEQYF.